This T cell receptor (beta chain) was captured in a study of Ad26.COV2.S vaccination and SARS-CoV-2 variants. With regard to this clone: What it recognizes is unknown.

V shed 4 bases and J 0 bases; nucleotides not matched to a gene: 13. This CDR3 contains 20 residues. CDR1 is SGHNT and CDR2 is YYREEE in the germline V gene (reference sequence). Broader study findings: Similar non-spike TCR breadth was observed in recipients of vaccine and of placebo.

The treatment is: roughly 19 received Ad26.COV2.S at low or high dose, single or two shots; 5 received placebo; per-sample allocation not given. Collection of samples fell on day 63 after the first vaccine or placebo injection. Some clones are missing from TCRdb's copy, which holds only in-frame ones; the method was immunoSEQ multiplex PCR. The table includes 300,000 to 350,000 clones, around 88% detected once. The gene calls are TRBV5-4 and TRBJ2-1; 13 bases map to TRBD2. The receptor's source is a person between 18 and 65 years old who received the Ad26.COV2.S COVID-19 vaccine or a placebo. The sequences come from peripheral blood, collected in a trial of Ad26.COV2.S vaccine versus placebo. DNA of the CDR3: TGTGCCAGCAGCAGACGAATCGGGACTAGCGGGGATAGCTCCTACAATGAGCAGTTCTTC. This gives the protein CASSRRIGTSGDSSYNEQFF.